This entry lists 27 T cell receptor beta chains sequenced from one sample in a study of cytomegalovirus exposure and HLA in healthy donors. The study ran its PCR with 60 Vbeta and 13 Jbeta primers. The data were produced by immunoSEQ multiplex PCR, yet TCRdb's version contains in-frame clones alone and is incomplete. The table includes 110,000 to 150,000 clones, nearly 85% detected once. Input material: PBMCs. Receptor source: a male donor in good health and CMV-seronegative.

There are a few counts of this clone. The CDR3 bases are TGTGCCAGCAGCGAACTCGGCAGGGTGAACACTGAAGCTTTCTTT. This gives the protein CASSELGRVNTEAFF. The rearrangement links TRBV6-6 to TRBJ1-1, with D possibly TRBD1 on 5 matching bases. The ends were cut back, 6 bases at V and 0 bases at J, with 14 bases in the middle. The germline V gene has CDR1 MNHNY and CDR2 SVGAGI (reference sequence). The length of the CDR3 is 15 residues.

In nucleotides, the CDR3 is TGTGCCAGCTCACTTCGACAGAACACTGAAGCTTTCTTT. Amino acid sequence: CASSLRQNTEAFF. The genes are TRBV18 and TRBJ1-1; no firm D call. The germline gives CDR1 KGHSH, CDR2 LQKENI. CDR3 length: 13 residues. With 4 bases removed from V and 1 base from J, the gap between germline ends came to 7 bases.

The chain recombines TRBV27 with TRBJ1-5, with a weak D call TRBD1 (5 bases). Germline assignment: CDR1 MNHEY and CDR2 SMNVEV (reference sequence). Trimming shortened V by 5 bases and J by 0 bases, and 8 bases separated the two germline ends. The CDR3 has 14 amino acids. CDR3 protein: CASSRQISNQPQHF. Written as DNA, the CDR3 is TGTGCCAGCAGTCGACAGATTAGCAATCAGCCCCAGCATTTT.

The chain employs TRBV19 and TRBJ2-7; 8 bases fit TRBD1. The CDR3 covers 13 residues. The ends lost 5 bases at V and 2 bases at J; junction bases unmatched: 2. Germline CDR1 reads LNHDA; CDR2 reads SQIVND (reference sequence). CDR3 in DNA: TGTGCCAGTAGTCCGACAGGGGCCTACGAGCAGTACTTC. Protein: CASSPTGAYEQYF. The full variable domain, completed using reference TRBV19 and TRBJ2-7, is DGGITQSPKYLFRKEGQNVTLSCEQNLNHDAMYWYRQDPGQGLRLIYYSQIVNDFQKGDIAEGYSVSREKKESFPLTVTSAQKNPTAFYLCASSPTGAYEQYFGPGTRLTVT.

The chain carries TRBV5-4 and TRBJ2-7; 11 bases are shared with TRBD2. Germline loops: CDR1 SGHNT, CDR2 YYREEE (reference sequence). J lost 4 bases, V lost 0 bases, and 0 bases had no gene match. CDR3 length equals 14 residues. The CDR3, as DNA: TGTGCCAGCAGCTTGGCTAGCGGGGGGTACGAGCAGTACTTC. This codes for CASSLASGGYEQYF.

This clone was observed a single time. CDR3 residues: CASSWGSSGSYEQYF. The CDR3 DNA is TGTGCCAGCAGTTGGGGGTCTAGCGGCTCCTACGAGCAGTACTTC. The chain recombines TRBV6-1 with TRBJ2-7, with 7 bases matching TRBD2. V lost 5 bases and J lost 0; bases outside the gene matches: 7. The germline V gene has CDR1 MNHNS and CDR2 SASEGT. The CDR3 totals 15 residues.

This clone has just a few counts. V usage is TRBV11-2 and J usage is TRBJ1-4, with D possibly being TRBD1 (6 bases). V dropped 1 base and J dropped 6 bases, with 9 bases sitting between them. Germline V CDR1 and CDR2: SGHAT, FQNNGV. This CDR3 contains 14 residues. The CDR3 region has the DNA TGTGCCAGCAGCTTAGGGGGGCTTGATGAAAAACTGTTTTTT. The encoded protein is CASSLGGLDEKLFF.

The chain carries TRBV30 and TRBJ2-1, with 10 bases aligning to TRBD2. The junction had 4 bases not matched to a gene; V was cut back by 0 bases and J by 2 bases. The CDR3 extends over 16 amino acids. Per germline, CDR1 GTSNPN and CDR2 SVGIG (reference sequence). CDR3 sequence (DNA): TGTGCCTGGAGTGTATCTAGCGGGAGTCCCTACAATGAGCAGTTCTTC. It encodes CAWSVSSGSPYNEQFF.

The chain links TRBV30 to TRBJ1-1; weak D call: TRBD1 (5 bases). Trimming pared 4 bases from V and 0 bases from J, leaving 6 bases between. In germline, CDR1 is GTSNPN, CDR2 SVGIG (reference sequence). The CDR3 totals 12 residues. For the CDR3, the DNA is TGTGCCTGGACAGGGATGAACACTGAAGCTTTCTTT. Translation gives CAWTGMNTEAFF.

This sequence joins TRBV9 and TRBJ2-7; D is possibly TRBD2 (6 bases). CDR1 and CDR2 from the germline V gene are SGDLS and YYNGEE. This CDR3 region has 14 residues. The V end was cut by 0 bases, the J end by 0 bases, with 7 bases between. This chain's CDR3 is CASSVDGSSYEQYF. The CDR3 nucleotides are TGTGCCAGCAGCGTAGACGGGAGCTCCTACGAGCAGTACTTC.

V is TRBV7-2 and J is TRBJ1-3; 8 positions agree with TRBD1. This CDR3 spans 15 amino acids. CDR1 and CDR2 (germline): SGHTA, FQGNSA. Trimming took 5 bases from V and 4 from J; bases not matched to a gene: 7. CDR3 nucleotides: TGTGCCAGCAGCGCCGACAGGGGTCCAGGAAACACCATATATTTT. Residues: CASSADRGPGNTIYF. Full variable domain (missing parts from reference TRBV7-2 and TRBJ1-3): GAGVSQSPSNKVTEKGKDVELRCDPISGHTALYWYRQSLGQGLEFLIYFQGNSAPDKSGLPSDRFSAERTGGSVSTLTIQRTQQEDSAVYLCASSADRGPGNTIYFGEGSWLTVV.

The table lists this clone with a count of one. The V call is TRBV11-2, the J call TRBJ1-3; D is undetermined. Germline V gene data show CDR1 as SGHAT and CDR2 as FQNNGV. V lost 5 bases and J lost 0, with 8 bases in between. This CDR3 is 14 amino acids long. For the CDR3, the DNA is TGTGCCAGCAGCCTTGTCCTCTCTGGAAACACCATATATTTT. It is translated as CASSLVLSGNTIYF.

The V call is TRBV5-1, the J call TRBJ2-1; 12 positions match TRBD2. The length of the CDR3 is 18 residues. The V and J ends lost 2 bases and 6 bases, in that order; junction bases with no gene match: 12. Per germline, CDR1 SGHRS and CDR2 YFSETQ. CDR3 DNA sequence: TGCGCCAGCAGCTTAGGGGTAGCTAGCGGGAGGGCCGGCAATGAGCAGTTCTTC. Its translation is CASSLGVASGRAGNEQFF.

J is TRBJ2-7 and V is TRBV5-1, with 8 bases that match TRBD1. This CDR3 has 16 residues. Germline lookup yields CDR1 SGHRS and CDR2 YFSETQ. The ends lost 0 bases at V and 1 base at J; junction bases unmatched: 6. In nucleotides, the CDR3 is TGCGCCAGCAGCTTGGCCCCCGGGACAGGTTCCTACGAGCAGTACTTC. This encodes CASSLAPGTGSYEQYF.

The V call is TRBV4-3, the J call TRBJ1-2; D is ambiguous. Germline loops: CDR1 LGHNA, CDR2 YSLEER. The CDR3 totals 14 residues. Trimming pared 4 bases from V and 8 bases from J, leaving 17 bases between. The CDR3 spells CASSPQVAHWGYTF. The DNA for the CDR3 is TGCGCCAGCAGCCCCCAAGTGGCCCATTGGGGCTACACCTTC.

The chain is built from TRBV11-2 and TRBJ2-1; 8 nucleotides align to TRBD2. Germline-derived CDR1 and CDR2 are SGHAT and FQNNGV. The junction had 5 bases not matched to a gene; V was cut back by 4 bases and J by 3 bases. This CDR3 contains 15 residues. For the CDR3, the DNA is TGTGCCAGCAGCTCTCCGGGACTAGTCTACAATGAGCAGTTCTTC. Amino acids: CASSSPGLVYNEQFF.

The chain is built from TRBV6-1 and TRBJ2-5; weak D call: TRBD2 (5 bases). V dropped 5 bases and J dropped 3 bases, with 13 bases sitting between them. The CDR3 loop spans 14 amino acids. CDR1 is MNHNS, CDR2 SASEGT, per germline. CDR3 sequence: CASSSGPGKETQYF. CDR3 DNA: TGTGCCAGCAGTTCGGGTCCGGGAAAAGAGACCCAGTACTTC.

The genes are TRBV9 and TRBJ2-1; TRBD2 aligns across 11 bases. Per the germline V gene, CDR1 is SGDLS and CDR2 is YYNGEE. J gave up 8 bases and V 4 bases, and 5 bases lay outside the gene matches. The CDR3 consists of 14 residues. CDR3 in amino acids: CASSLSGRAHEQFF. The CDR3 DNA sequence: TGTGCCAGCAGCCTTAGCGGGAGGGCCCATGAGCAGTTCTTC.

The V gene is TRBV7-9, the J gene TRBJ1-1, with D maybe TRBD1 (6 bases). Trimming left V 5 bases short and J 3 bases short, with 10 bases between. Germline V gene data show CDR1 as SEHNR and CDR2 as FQNEAQ (reference sequence). This CDR3 has 13 amino acids. The CDR3 coding sequence is TGTGCCAGCAGCGCGCGGACAGACACTGAAGCTTTCTTT. Translation gives CASSARTDTEAFF.

This chain joins TRBV30 and TRBJ2-5, with 8 bases fitting TRBD1. Trimming cost V 6 bases and J 7 bases; bases outside gene matches: 7. This CDR3 comprises 12 residues. Germline lookup yields CDR1 GTSNPN and CDR2 SVGIG (reference sequence). CDR3 region: CACGQGLGTQYF. The CDR3 region has the DNA TGTGCCTGTGGACAGGGCCTCGGGACCCAGTACTTC.

This chain uses TRBV7-9 with TRBJ2-3, with D perhaps TRBD1 (6 bases). The ends were cut back, 4 bases at V and 4 bases at J, with 6 bases in the middle. This CDR3 is 12 amino acids long. Germline CDR1 is SEHNR and CDR2 is FQNEAQ (reference sequence). The CDR3 region is CASSSGADTQYF. CDR3 coding DNA: TGTGCCAGCAGCTCAGGGGCAGATACGCAGTATTTT.

This clone appeared a single time. This chain uses TRBV10-2 with TRBJ2-2; 11 nucleotides align to TRBD2. This CDR3 is built from 16 residues. With 2 bases clipped from V and 1 base from J, the junction kept 0 bases outside the gene matches. Per germline, CDR1 WSHSY and CDR2 SAAADI. The CDR3 spells CASSETSGGNTGELFF. The CDR3 DNA is TGCGCCAGCAGTGAGACTAGCGGGGGGAACACCGGGGAGCTGTTTTTT.

The chain combines TRBV21-1 with TRBJ2-3; the table's TRBD1 call for D was not verified on the DNA. TRBV21-1 is classified as a pseudogene. The CDR3 totals 17 residues. The CDR3 region is CASSPRTGQRLTDTQYF. CDR3 in DNA: TGTGCCAGCAGCCCCCGGACAGGACAGCGCCTTACAGATACGCAGTATTTT.

This chain links TRBV30 with TRBJ2-7, with a possible D match to TRBD1 (5 bases). This CDR3 has 12 amino acids. CDR1 is GTSNPN and CDR2 is SVGIG in the germline V gene (reference sequence). V lost 5 bases to trimming and J lost 2 bases, with 10 bases between them. CDR3 bases: TGTGCCTGGGTTGACAGTGCCTACGAGCAGTACTTC. It yields the protein CAWVDSAYEQYF.

The gene calls are TRBV7-9 and TRBJ2-5; D remains ambiguous. The J call is in doubt because the DNA end fits TRBJ2-7 better. Germline CDR1 is SEHNR and CDR2 is FQNEAQ (reference sequence). The CDR3 covers 13 residues. The CDR3: CASSFVRSHEQYF. CDR3 bases: TGTGCCAGCAGCTTTGTTAGGAGCCACGAGCAGTACTTC.

CDR3 DNA: TGTGCCACCCAGTGGCAGGGGGCGAACTATGGCTACACCTTC. It translates to CATQWQGANYGYTF. The chain couples TRBV28 to TRBJ1-2; TRBD1 matches at 8 bases. The CDR3 consists of 14 residues. Losses at the gene ends were 10 bases for V and 2 bases for J; bases not matched to a gene: 9. Germline V gene lookup returns CDR1 MDHEN and CDR2 SYDVKM.

This rearrangement joins TRBV7-9 to TRBJ1-4; D gene unclear. The germline gives CDR1 SEHNR, CDR2 FQNEAQ (reference sequence). The V and J ends lost 1 base and 5 bases respectively, with 14 bases between them. The CDR3 has 16 amino acids. Here the CDR3 reads CASSLVGVIGNEKLFF. The CDR3 DNA is TGTGCCAGCAGCTTAGTGGGAGTTATAGGGAATGAAAAACTGTTTTTT.